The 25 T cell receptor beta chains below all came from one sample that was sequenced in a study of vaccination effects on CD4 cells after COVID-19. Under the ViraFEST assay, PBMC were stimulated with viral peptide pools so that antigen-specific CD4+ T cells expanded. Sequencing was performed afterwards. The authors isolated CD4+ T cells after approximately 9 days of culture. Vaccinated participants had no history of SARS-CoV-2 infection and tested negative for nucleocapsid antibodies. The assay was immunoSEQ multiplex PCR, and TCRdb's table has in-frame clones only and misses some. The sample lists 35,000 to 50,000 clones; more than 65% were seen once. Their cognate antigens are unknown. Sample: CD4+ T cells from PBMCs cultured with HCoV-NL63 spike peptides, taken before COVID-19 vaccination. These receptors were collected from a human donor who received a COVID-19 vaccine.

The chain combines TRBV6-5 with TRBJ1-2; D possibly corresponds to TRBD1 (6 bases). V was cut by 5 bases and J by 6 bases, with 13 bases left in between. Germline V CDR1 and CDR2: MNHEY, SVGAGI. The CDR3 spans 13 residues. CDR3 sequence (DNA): TGTGCCAGCAGTAGGGGGGGCGGTCATGGCTACACCTTC. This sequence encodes CASSRGGGHGYTF.

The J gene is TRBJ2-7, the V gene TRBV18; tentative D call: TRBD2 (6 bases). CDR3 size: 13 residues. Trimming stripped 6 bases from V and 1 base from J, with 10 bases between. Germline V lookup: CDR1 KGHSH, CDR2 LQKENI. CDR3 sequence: CASSHGTSYEQYV. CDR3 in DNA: TGTGCCAGCTCCCATGGGACTTCCTACGAGCAGTACGTC.

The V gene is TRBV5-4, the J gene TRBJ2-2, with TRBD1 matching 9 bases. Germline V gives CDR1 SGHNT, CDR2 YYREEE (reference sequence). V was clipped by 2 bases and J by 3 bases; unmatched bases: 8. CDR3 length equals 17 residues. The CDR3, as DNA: TGTGCCAGCAGCTTAACAGGGGGCGCAATCCACACCGGGGAGCTGTTTTTT. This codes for CASSLTGGAIHTGELFF. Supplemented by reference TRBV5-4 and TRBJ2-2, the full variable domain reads ETGVTQSPTHLIKTRGQQVTLRCSSQSGHNTVSWYQQALGQGPQFIFQYYREEENGRGNFPPRFSGLQFPNYSSELNVNALELDDSALYLCASSLTGGAIHTGELFFGEGSRLTVL.

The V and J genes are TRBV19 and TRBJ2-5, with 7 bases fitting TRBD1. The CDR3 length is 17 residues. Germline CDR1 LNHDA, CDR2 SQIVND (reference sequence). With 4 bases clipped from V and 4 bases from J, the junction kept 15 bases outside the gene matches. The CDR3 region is CASSTGRTGYLGETQYF. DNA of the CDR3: TGTGCCAGTAGTACAGGACGGACAGGCTATCTCGGAGAGACCCAGTACTTC.

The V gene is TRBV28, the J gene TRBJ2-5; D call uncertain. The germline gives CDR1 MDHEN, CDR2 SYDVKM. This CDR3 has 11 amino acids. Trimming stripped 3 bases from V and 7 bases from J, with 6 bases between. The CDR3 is CASSFQWTQYF. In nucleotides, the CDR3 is TGTGCCAGCAGTTTCCAGTGGACCCAGTACTTC.

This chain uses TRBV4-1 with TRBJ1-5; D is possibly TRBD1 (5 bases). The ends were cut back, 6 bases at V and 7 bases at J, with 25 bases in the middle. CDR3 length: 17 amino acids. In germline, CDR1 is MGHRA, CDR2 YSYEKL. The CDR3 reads CASRIDEVGGIGQPQHF. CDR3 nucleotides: TGCGCCAGCAGAATTGATGAGGTTGGGGGGATTGGGCAGCCCCAGCATTTT.

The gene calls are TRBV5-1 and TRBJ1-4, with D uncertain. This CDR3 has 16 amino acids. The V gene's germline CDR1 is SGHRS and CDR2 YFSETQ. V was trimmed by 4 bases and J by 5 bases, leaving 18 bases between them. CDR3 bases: TGCGCCAGCAGCCTCAAGACTGGTGCAATAAATGAAAAACTGTTTTTT. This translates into CASSLKTGAINEKLFF.

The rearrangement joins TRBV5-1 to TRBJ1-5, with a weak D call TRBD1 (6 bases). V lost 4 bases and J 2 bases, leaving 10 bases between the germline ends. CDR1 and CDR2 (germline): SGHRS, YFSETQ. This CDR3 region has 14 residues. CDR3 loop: CASSEQGGNQPQHF. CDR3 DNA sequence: TGCGCCAGCAGCGAACAGGGCGGCAATCAGCCCCAGCATTTT.

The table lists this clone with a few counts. CDR3 in DNA: TGTGCCAGCAGCCAAGTTATGGCGTCAGCCCCCTATGGCTACACCTTC. It is translated as CASSQVMASAPYGYTF. The chain links TRBV14 to TRBJ1-2; no definite D call. V was clipped by 1 base and J by 4 bases, with 16 bases between them. CDR3 length: 16 residues. Germline loops: CDR1 SGHDN, CDR2 FVKESK. The entire variable domain, with the rest obtained from reference TRBV14 and TRBJ1-2, is as follows: EAGVTQFPSHSVIEKGQTVTLRCDPISGHDNLYWYRRVMGKEIKFLLHFVKESKQDESGMPNNRFLAERTGGTYSTLKVQPAELEDSGVYFCASSQVMASAPYGYTFGSGTRLTVV.

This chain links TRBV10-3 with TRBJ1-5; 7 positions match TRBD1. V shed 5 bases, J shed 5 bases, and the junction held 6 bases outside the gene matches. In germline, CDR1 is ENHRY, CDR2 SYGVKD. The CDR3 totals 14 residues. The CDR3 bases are TGTGCCATCAGTAGACAGGGATTAGATCAGCCCCAGCATTTT. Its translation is CAISRQGLDQPQHF.

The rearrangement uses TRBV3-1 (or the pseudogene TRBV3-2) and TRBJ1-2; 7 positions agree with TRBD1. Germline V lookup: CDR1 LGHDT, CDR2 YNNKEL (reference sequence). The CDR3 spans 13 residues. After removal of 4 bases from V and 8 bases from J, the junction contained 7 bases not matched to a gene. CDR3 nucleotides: TGTGCCAGCAGCCTAAATTACAGGGGCGGCTACACCTTC. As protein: CASSLNYRGGYTF.

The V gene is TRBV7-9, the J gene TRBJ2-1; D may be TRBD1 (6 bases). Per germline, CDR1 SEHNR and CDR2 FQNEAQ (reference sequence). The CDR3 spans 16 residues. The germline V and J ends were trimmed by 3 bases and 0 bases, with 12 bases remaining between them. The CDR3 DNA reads TGTGCCAGCAGCTTGACCACAGGGAGCTCCTACAATGAGCAGTTCTTC. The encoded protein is CASSLTTGSSYNEQFF.

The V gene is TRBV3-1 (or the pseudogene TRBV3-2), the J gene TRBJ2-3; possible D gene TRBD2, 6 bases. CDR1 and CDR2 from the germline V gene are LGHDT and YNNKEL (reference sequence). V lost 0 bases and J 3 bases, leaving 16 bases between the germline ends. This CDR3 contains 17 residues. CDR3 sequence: CASSQEGSGRITDTQYF. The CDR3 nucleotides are TGTGCCAGCAGCCAAGAAGGTTCAGGGAGGATAACAGATACGCAGTATTTT.

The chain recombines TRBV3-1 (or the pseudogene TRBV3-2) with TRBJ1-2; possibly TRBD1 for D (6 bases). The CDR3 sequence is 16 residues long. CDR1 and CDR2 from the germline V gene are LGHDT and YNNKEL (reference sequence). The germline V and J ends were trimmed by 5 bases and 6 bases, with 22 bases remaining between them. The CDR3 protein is CASSRQEVAGVNGYTF. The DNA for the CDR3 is TGTGCCAGCAGCAGACAAGAGGTGGCAGGGGTTAATGGCTACACCTTC.

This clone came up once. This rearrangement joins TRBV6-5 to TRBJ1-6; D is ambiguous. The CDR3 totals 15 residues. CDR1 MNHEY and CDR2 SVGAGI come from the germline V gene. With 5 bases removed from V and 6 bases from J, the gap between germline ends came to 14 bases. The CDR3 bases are TGTGCCAGCAGTATACGGGTAGTAGGTAATTCACCCCTCCACTTT. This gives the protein CASSIRVVGNSPLHF.

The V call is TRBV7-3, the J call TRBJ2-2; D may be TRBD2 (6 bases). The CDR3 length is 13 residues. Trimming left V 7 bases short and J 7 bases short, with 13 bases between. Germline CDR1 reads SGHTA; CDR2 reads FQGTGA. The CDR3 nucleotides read TGTGCCAGCACGGAGGGTGGAAACGGGGAGCTGTTTTTT. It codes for CASTEGGNGELFF.

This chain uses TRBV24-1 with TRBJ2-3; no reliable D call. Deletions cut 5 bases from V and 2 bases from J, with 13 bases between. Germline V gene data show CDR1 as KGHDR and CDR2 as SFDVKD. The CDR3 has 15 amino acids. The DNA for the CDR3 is TGTGCCACCAGTGGTCGGAACACGCTCACAGATACGCAGTATTTT. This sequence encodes CATSGRNTLTDTQYF.

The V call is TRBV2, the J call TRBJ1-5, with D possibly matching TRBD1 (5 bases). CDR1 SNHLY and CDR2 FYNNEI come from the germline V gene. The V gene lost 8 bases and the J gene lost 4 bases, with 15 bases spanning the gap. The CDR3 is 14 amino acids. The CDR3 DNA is TGTGCCAGCTCGCGGCAGGGTGTGAATCAGCCCCAGCATTTT. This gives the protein CASSRQGVNQPQHF.

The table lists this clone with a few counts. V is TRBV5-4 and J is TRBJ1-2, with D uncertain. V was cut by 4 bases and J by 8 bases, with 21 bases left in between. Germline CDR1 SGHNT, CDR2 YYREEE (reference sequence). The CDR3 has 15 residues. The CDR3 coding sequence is TGTGCCAGCAGCACGGCCACAGTAGGCAGCGTGGGCTACACCTTC. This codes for CASSTATVGSVGYTF.

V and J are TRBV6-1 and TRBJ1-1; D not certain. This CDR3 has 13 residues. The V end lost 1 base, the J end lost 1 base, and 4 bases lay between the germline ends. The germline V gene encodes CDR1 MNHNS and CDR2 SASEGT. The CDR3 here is CASSEVRNTEAFF. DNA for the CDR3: TGTGCCAGCAGTGAAGTGAGGAACACTGAAGCTTTCTTT.

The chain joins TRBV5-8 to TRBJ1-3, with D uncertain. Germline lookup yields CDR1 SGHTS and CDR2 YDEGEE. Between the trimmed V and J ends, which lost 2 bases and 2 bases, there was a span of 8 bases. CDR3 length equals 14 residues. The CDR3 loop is CASSFRGPGNTIYF. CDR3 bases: TGTGCCAGCAGCTTTCGCGGGCCTGGAAACACCATATATTTT.

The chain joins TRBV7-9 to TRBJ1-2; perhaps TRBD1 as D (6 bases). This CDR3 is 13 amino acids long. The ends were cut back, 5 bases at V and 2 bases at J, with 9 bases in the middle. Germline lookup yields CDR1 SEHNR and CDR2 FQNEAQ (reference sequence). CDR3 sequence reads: CASSRDRNYGYTF. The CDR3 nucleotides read TGTGCCAGCAGCAGAGACAGGAACTATGGCTACACCTTC.

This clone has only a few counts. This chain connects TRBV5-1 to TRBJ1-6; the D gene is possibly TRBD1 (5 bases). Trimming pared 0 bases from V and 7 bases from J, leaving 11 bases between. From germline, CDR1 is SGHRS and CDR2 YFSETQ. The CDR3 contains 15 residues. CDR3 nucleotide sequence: TGCGCCAGCAGCTTGGGTAGGGGTGGAAATTCACCCCTCCACTTT. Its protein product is CASSLGRGGNSPLHF.

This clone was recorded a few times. CDR3 coding DNA: TGTGCCAGCAGCTTCGGGACACTGACCTACAATGAGCAGTTCTTC. It encodes CASSFGTLTYNEQFF. The J gene is TRBJ2-1, the V gene TRBV7-8, with a weak D call TRBD1 (6 bases). V lost 3 bases, J lost 2 bases, and 11 bases lay in between. This CDR3 contains 15 residues. The germline gives CDR1 SGHVS, CDR2 FQNEAQ.

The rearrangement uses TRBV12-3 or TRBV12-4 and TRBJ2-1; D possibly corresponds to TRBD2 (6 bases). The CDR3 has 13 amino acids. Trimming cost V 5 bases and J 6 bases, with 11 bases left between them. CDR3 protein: CASSPLTSNEQFF. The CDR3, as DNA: TGTGCCAGCAGTCCCTTGACTAGCAATGAGCAGTTCTTC.